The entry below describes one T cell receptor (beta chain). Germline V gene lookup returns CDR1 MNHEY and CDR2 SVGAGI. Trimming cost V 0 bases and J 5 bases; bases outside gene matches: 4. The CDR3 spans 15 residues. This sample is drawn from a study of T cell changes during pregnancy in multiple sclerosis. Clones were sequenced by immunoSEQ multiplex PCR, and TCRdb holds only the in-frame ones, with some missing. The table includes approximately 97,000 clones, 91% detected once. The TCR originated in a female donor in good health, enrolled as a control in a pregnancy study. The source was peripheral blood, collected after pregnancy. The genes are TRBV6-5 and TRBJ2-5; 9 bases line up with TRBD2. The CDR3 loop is CASSYSQLAGETQYF. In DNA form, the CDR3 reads TGTGCCAGCAGTTACTCACAGCTAGCGGGGGAGACCCAGTACTTC.